The clone carrying this TCR beta chain was picked up one time. The data were obtained in a study of technical replicates of blood from a few donors. TCRdb's table, derived via immunoSEQ multiplex PCR, lists solely in-frame clones and lacks some. Here the sample spans roughly 80,000 clones, just over 95% being singletons. Trimming pared 3 bases from V and 5 bases from J, leaving 17 bases between. Germline CDR1 SGHDT, CDR2 YYEEEE. There are 15 residues in the CDR3. The genes are TRBV5-6 and TRBJ2-5; D might be TRBD1 (6 bases). Material for sequencing was T cells isolated from PBMCs. This sequence originates from a human donor in good health. This chain's CDR3 is CASSCRDKDAETQYF. DNA of the CDR3: TGTGCCAGCAGCTGTCGGGACAAGGATGCGGAGACCCAGTACTTC.